This T cell receptor (beta chain) was sequenced in a study of blood T cell repertoires in COVID-19. The overall study: The United States, Italy and Spain supplied acute and convalescent COVID-19 samples. The analysed material was cDNA or gDNA that came from T cells, B-cell-depleted T cells, or PBMCs.

V dropped 5 bases and J dropped 6 bases, with 9 bases sitting between them. This CDR3 comprises 12 residues. In the original workflow: Amplifying reference gene primers gave estimates of nucleated cell counts. Sequencing was performed with immunoSEQ multiplex PCR; in TCRdb, only in-frame clones are kept and a portion is missing. The V and J calls and the clone size are those of that table, but D and trimming were determined from the DNA. Of around 230,000 clones detected, about 86% appear once; the ten largest clones hold approximately 9.4%. The chain joins TRBV12-3 or TRBV12-4 to TRBJ2-3; D uncertain. The receptor comes from a woman of 80 years or more with acute or convalescent COVID-19. Sequences were obtained from peripheral blood. CDR3 protein: CASSPLVDTQYF. DNA for the CDR3: TGTGCCAGCAGTCCTCTCGTGGATACGCAGTATTTT.